The T cell receptor beta chain under discussion was sequenced for a study of T cell responses to AZD1222 COVID-19 vaccine. Study-wide findings and caveats: Clonal diversity was possibly underestimated, and white British individuals and females predominated among donors.

For this clone: Antigen: not known.

Germline V gene lookup returns CDR1 SGHNT and CDR2 YYREEE (reference sequence). CDR3 length: 15 residues. V was clipped by 4 bases and J by 5 bases, with 16 bases between them. TCRdb keeps only in-frame clones here, not all; method: immunoSEQ multiplex PCR. The profile shows 180,000 or so clones, over 90% of them singletons. Pooled samples include second doses given at about 4 or 12 weeks. The J gene is TRBJ2-1, the V gene TRBV5-4, with D unclear. Source: peripheral blood, taken 28 days after the second AZD1222 dose. The sequence was collected from an adult who received the AZD1222 COVID-19 vaccine. CDR3 sequence: CASSHGRNSDNEQFF. The CDR3 nucleotides read TGTGCCAGCAGCCACGGAAGAAACTCAGACAATGAGCAGTTCTTC.